One T cell receptor beta chain is described in this entry. Its antigen is still unknown. The sample comes from a study of immune evolution from preneoplasia to lung adenocarcinoma. Study outcomes and limitations: From normal lung to invasive adenocarcinoma, top clone frequencies appeared to decrease.

Two lung cancer pathologists independently confirmed each histologic diagnosis. The CDR3 runs 17 residues. CDR1 is SGHVS and CDR2 is FNYEAQ in the germline V gene. The V end was cut by 1 base, the J end by 3 bases, with 16 bases between. Generated by immunoSEQ multiplex PCR, the TCRdb table keeps only in-frame clones and is missing some. The data contain approximately 9,500 clones, approximately 80% of them singletons. The receptor was derived from a person aged 65 to 85 with lung adenocarcinoma. The sample consisted of FFPE minimally invasive lung adenocarcinoma tissue. The chain recombines TRBV7-6 with TRBJ1-5; maybe TRBD1 (6 bases). CDR3 in amino acids: CASSLESRQGNNQPQHF. The DNA for the CDR3 is TGTGCCAGCAGCTTAGAATCGCGTCAGGGGAACAATCAGCCCCAGCATTTT.